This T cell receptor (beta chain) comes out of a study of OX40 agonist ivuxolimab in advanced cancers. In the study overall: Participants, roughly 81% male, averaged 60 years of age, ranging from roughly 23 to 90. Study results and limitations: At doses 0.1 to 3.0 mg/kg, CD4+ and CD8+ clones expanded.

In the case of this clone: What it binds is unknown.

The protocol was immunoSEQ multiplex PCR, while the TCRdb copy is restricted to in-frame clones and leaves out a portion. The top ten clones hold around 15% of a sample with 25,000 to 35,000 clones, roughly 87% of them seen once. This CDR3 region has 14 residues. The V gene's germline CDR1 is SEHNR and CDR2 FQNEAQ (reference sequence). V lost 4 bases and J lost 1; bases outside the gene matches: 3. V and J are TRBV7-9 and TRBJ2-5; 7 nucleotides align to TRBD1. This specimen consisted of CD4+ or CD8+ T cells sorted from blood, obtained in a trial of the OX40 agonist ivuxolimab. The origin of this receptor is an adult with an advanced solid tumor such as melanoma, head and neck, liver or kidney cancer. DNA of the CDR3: TGTGCCAGCAGCTCTCGGGACAGCCAAGAGACCCAGTACTTC. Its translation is CASSSRDSQETQYF.